A single sample is the source of the 8 T cell receptor beta chains below, sequenced in a study of blood T cell repertoires in COVID-19. Data came from immunoSEQ multiplex PCR; TCRdb stores just in-frame clones and leaves some out. The top ten hold approximately 60% of the sample, which has 40,000 to 50,000 clones, about 86% seen once. The sequencing sample was made of peripheral blood. The receptors were sampled from a man aged 65 to 79 with acute or convalescent COVID-19.

V and J are TRBV4-3 and TRBJ2-7; D gene ambiguous. Trimming took off 0 bases at V and 0 bases at J, with 6 bases between the two ends. The CDR3 spans 14 residues. Per the germline V gene, CDR1 is LGHNA and CDR2 is YSLEER. CDR3 amino acids: CASSQDLSSYEQYF. Here the CDR3 DNA reads TGCGCCAGCAGCCAAGATCTGTCCTCCTACGAGCAGTACTTC.

The chain employs TRBV19 and TRBJ2-2, with TRBD1 matching 9 bases. The CDR3 length is 18 residues. V was clipped by 7 bases and J by 1 base; unmatched bases: 13. CDR1 and CDR2 from the germline V gene are LNHDA and SQIVND (reference sequence). The CDR3 DNA follows: TGTGCCAGTAACCCTCCCACCGGGACAGGGAAGAACACCGGGGAGCTGTTTTTT. It translates to CASNPPTGTGKNTGELFF.

The chain has TRBV5-1 and TRBJ2-2, with D perhaps matching TRBD1 (6 bases). V lost 6 bases and J lost 5, with 11 bases in between. The CDR3 sequence is 13 residues long. The V gene's germline CDR1 is SGHRS and CDR2 YFSETQ. The CDR3 region has the DNA TGCGCCAGCAACCCAGGGGTTACCGGGGAGCTGTTTTTT. Protein product: CASNPGVTGELFF.

V gene TRBV3-1 (or the pseudogene TRBV3-2) combines with J gene TRBJ1-1, with 9 bases matching TRBD1. CDR1 is LGHDT, CDR2 YNNKEL, per germline (reference sequence). The CDR3 runs to 15 residues. V lost 0 bases, J lost 5 bases, and 4 bases stayed unmatched. The CDR3 DNA is TGTGCCAGCAGCCAAGATCGGACAGGGGTGACTGAAGCTTTCTTT. Translating it yields CASSQDRTGVTEAFF.

The chain links TRBV19 to TRBJ2-1; 8 nucleotides agree with TRBD2. The CDR3 extends over 14 amino acids. Germline CDR1 is LNHDA and CDR2 is SQIVND (reference sequence). Trimming cost V 7 bases and J 7 bases; bases outside gene matches: 9. The CDR3 sequence is CASKIAGIWNEQFF. CDR3 nucleotide sequence: TGTGCCAGTAAAATAGCGGGAATTTGGAATGAGCAGTTCTTC.

The chain couples TRBV28 to TRBJ1-1; D might be TRBD1 (5 bases). This CDR3 spans 14 amino acids. Deletions cut 10 bases from V and 5 bases from J, with 20 bases between. Per the germline V gene, CDR1 is MDHEN and CDR2 is SYDVKM. In DNA, the CDR3 is TGTGCCACTCACGAGCACGGGAGGGGAACTGAAGCTTTCTTT. Protein product: CATHEHGRGTEAFF.

CDR3 nucleotide sequence: TGTGCCAGCAGCTCCACGGGTCAGACGCAAAGTTCACCCCTCCACTTT. As protein: CASSSTGQTQSSPLHF. The gene calls are TRBV7-3 and TRBJ1-6; D ambiguous. V lost 4 bases and J lost 9, with 19 bases in between. This CDR3 is 16 amino acids long. Germline loops: CDR1 SGHTA, CDR2 FQGTGA.

The chain employs TRBV30 and TRBJ1-1; perhaps TRBD1 as D (5 bases). Germline V lookup: CDR1 GTSNPN, CDR2 SVGIG (reference sequence). The length of the CDR3 is 16 residues. The V end lost 0 bases, the J end lost 4 bases, and 18 bases lay between the germline ends. The CDR3 DNA is TGTGCCTGGAGTGTAGGCACCAGTGGAGGGGTCACTGAAGCTTTCTTT. Its protein product is CAWSVGTSGGVTEAFF.